One TCR beta chain is described in this entry. Its target is not known. The data were obtained in a study of T cell responses to AZD1222 COVID-19 vaccine. Study-level results: The study reported that nearly half of spike-specific TCRs target unmutated variant regions. Spike was spanned by vaccine-associated CD4 TCRs, which were dominant at 160-218 and 743-854. There were mostly white British donors and more females than males, and clonal diversity was possibly underestimated. Baseline seropositives among AZD1222 recipients totaled only five to seven.

The protocol was immunoSEQ multiplex PCR, while the TCRdb copy is restricted to in-frame clones and leaves out a portion. This table holds under 140,000 clones, around 82% found once. The V segment lost 0 bases and the J segment 5 bases; nucleotides outside the gene matches: 2. Germline V gives CDR1 SGHNT, CDR2 YENEEA. The CDR3 is 14 residues long. Sequencing used peripheral blood, obtained on day 0 of AZD1222 vaccination. The clonotype comes from an adult in good health. V and J are TRBV11-3 and TRBJ2-7; TRBD1 aligns across 9 bases. CDR3 in amino acids: CASSLEGTGNEQYF. In nucleotides, the CDR3 is TGTGCCAGCAGCTTAGAGGGGACAGGGAACGAGCAGTACTTC.